This T cell receptor beta chain was observed in a study of blood T cell repertoires in COVID-19. As for the study in general: The United States, Italy and Spain provided the acute and convalescent COVID-19 samples. From T cells, B-cell-depleted T cells, or PBMCs came the material, which was cDNA or gDNA.

The germline CDR1 and CDR2 sequences are SGDLS and YYNGEE. This CDR3 contains 13 residues. V dropped 5 bases and J dropped 8; count of bases not matched to a gene: 6. Per the authors' pipeline: How many nucleated cells were present was estimated from reference gene primer amplification. Method: immunoSEQ multiplex PCR; TCRdb's copy keeps in-frame clones and lacks some. The V and J calls and clone size are taken from that table; D and trimming were inferred from the DNA. Seen here are tens of thousands of clones, more than 80% observed once, and the top ten hold 15% to 20%. The gene calls are TRBV9 and TRBJ2-1; 8 bases line up with TRBD2. The receptor comes from an elderly man with acute or convalescent COVID-19. The sample taken for sequencing was peripheral blood. The CDR3 DNA reads as TGTGCCAGCAGTCTGCGGGGGGTGGATGAGCAGTTCTTC. Its protein product is CASSLRGVDEQFF.